The next 2 T cell receptor beta chains were all read from a single sample in a study of cytomegalovirus exposure and HLA in healthy donors. Primers for the PCR totalled 60 Vbeta and 13 Jbeta. Measured with immunoSEQ multiplex PCR; TCRdb has only the in-frame clones, and not every one. The sample carries just over 150,000 clones, 65% to 90% recorded once. Sample: PBMCs. These receptor sequences come from a man aged 50 or older in good health and CMV-seropositive.

This clone was detected once. This chain uses TRBV27 with TRBJ2-1; TRBD2 might be the D (6 bases). CDR1 is MNHEY and CDR2 is SMNVEV in the germline V gene (reference sequence). The CDR3 sequence is 14 residues long. V was trimmed by 8 bases and J by 4 bases, leaving 15 bases between them. CDR3 coding DNA: TGTGCCAGCGGGAGAGTAGCGGTTTACAATGAGCAGTTCTTC. Translation: CASGRVAVYNEQFF.

V is TRBV29-1 and J is TRBJ2-1; 13 bases fit TRBD2. Per germline, CDR1 SQVTM and CDR2 ANQGSEA. There are 14 residues in the CDR3. The trim removed 4 bases at V and 9 bases at J, leaving 6 bases unmatched. CDR3: CSVGTSGSGGEQFF. The CDR3 DNA reads as TGCAGCGTTGGGACTAGCGGGAGTGGGGGTGAGCAGTTCTTC.